Each of the 32 T cell receptor beta chains below was sequenced from the same sample in a study of cytomegalovirus exposure and HLA in healthy donors. A multiplex PCR was run with 60 Vbeta primers and 13 Jbeta primers. Sequencing was performed with immunoSEQ multiplex PCR; in TCRdb, only in-frame clones are kept and a portion is missing. The data contain about 170,000 clones, approximately 80% of them seen just once; the ten biggest clones take up 0.6% to 0.95%. Material for sequencing was PBMCs. These receptors were taken from a female donor in good health and CMV-seronegative.

The rearrangement links TRBV30 to TRBJ2-2; D gene ambiguous. CDR1 and CDR2 (germline): GTSNPN, SVGIG (reference sequence). V was trimmed by 4 bases and J by 6 bases, leaving 12 bases between them. This CDR3 spans 13 amino acids. CDR3 protein: CAWNRYEAGELFF. The CDR3 DNA is TGTGCCTGGAACAGATATGAAGCCGGGGAGCTGTTTTTT.

This sequence joins TRBV19 and TRBJ1-3; 8 bases map to TRBD1. The CDR3 is 14 amino acids. Per germline, CDR1 LNHDA and CDR2 SQIVND (reference sequence). J lost 4 bases, V lost 7 bases, and 6 bases had no gene match. For the CDR3, the DNA is TGTGCCAGTATGCAGGGGGCGAGGGGAAACACCATATATTTT. Its protein product is CASMQGARGNTIYF.

The chain is built from TRBV28 and TRBJ1-1; D is undetermined. CDR1 is MDHEN, CDR2 SYDVKM, per germline. The CDR3 contains 13 residues. V was pared by 4 bases and J by 10 bases, with 16 bases between. The CDR3 loop reads CASSSTLTAAAFF. The CDR3 nucleotides are TGTGCCAGCAGTTCCACATTAACAGCGGCAGCTTTCTTT. Supplemented by reference TRBV28 and TRBJ1-1, the full variable domain reads DVKVTQSSRYLVKRTGEKVFLECVQDMDHENMFWYRQDPGLGLRLIYFSYDVKMKEKGDIPEGYSVSREKKERFSLILESASTNQTSMYLCASSSTLTAAAFFGQGTRLTVV.

The rearrangement links TRBV19 to TRBJ2-4; D remains ambiguous. CDR3 length equals 14 residues. V lost 5 bases and J lost 0, with 8 bases in between. Looked up from germline, CDR1 is LNHDA and CDR2 is SQIVND (reference sequence). The CDR3 sequence is CASSARLAKNIQYF. The CDR3 DNA sequence: TGTGCCAGTAGTGCGAGACTAGCCAAAAACATTCAGTACTTC.

CDR3 residues: CASSSRLRDRVLHF. The CDR3 DNA follows: TGTGCCAGCAGCTCACGTCTCCGGGACAGAGTACTCCACTTT. The chain links TRBV11-1 to TRBJ1-6; the match to TRBD1 covers 7 bases. With 4 bases clipped from V and 16 bases from J, the junction kept 13 bases outside the gene matches. Germline V gives CDR1 SGHAT, CDR2 FQDESV (reference sequence). The CDR3 extends over 14 amino acids.

The rearrangement joins TRBV4-3 to TRBJ2-7, with a weak D call TRBD2 (6 bases). The CDR3 covers 13 residues. Deletions cut 0 bases from V and 4 bases from J, with 7 bases between. CDR1 is LGHNA and CDR2 is YSLEER in the germline V gene. The CDR3 reads CASSQEEGYEQYF. CDR3 nucleotides: TGCGCCAGCAGCCAAGAGGAGGGTTACGAGCAGTACTTC.

The rearrangement links TRBV15 to TRBJ1-1; no definite D call. V was pared by 5 bases and J by 7 bases, with 14 bases between. Looked up from germline, CDR1 is LNHNV and CDR2 is YYDKDF (reference sequence). The CDR3 spans 13 residues. The CDR3 DNA reads as TGTGCCACCAGCCCCCGGCAGGTAGGTGAAGCTTTCTTT. It encodes CATSPRQVGEAFF.

The chain joins TRBV15 to TRBJ1-1, with a weak D call TRBD1 (5 bases). This CDR3 has 12 residues. The V gene's germline CDR1 is LNHNV and CDR2 YYDKDF (reference sequence). Trimming removed 5 bases at V and 6 bases at J, with 10 bases between. The CDR3 sequence is CATSFIGAEAFF. The CDR3 region has the DNA TGTGCCACCAGCTTTATAGGGGCTGAAGCTTTCTTT.

The rearrangement joins TRBV7-8 to TRBJ2-7, with a tentative D call TRBD1 (6 bases). V was trimmed by 5 bases and J by 5 bases, leaving 16 bases between them. CDR3 length: 14 residues. CDR1 and CDR2 from the germline V gene are SGHVS and FQNEAQ. The CDR3 nucleotides are TGTGCCAGCAGCCTACAGGGTTCGATCCACGAGCAGTACTTC. Translating gives CASSLQGSIHEQYF.

J is TRBJ1-5 and V is TRBV19, with 10 bases matching TRBD1. The CDR3 contains 16 residues. With 7 bases clipped from V and 2 bases from J, the junction kept 8 bases outside the gene matches. Per the germline V gene, CDR1 is LNHDA and CDR2 is SQIVND (reference sequence). The CDR3 region is CASTPVGTGGNQPQHF. CDR3 coding DNA: TGTGCCAGTACCCCCGTAGGGACAGGGGGCAATCAGCCCCAGCATTTT. The variable domain in full, completed from reference TRBV19 and TRBJ1-5, reads DGGITQSPKYLFRKEGQNVTLSCEQNLNHDAMYWYRQDPGQGLRLIYYSQIVNDFQKGDIAEGYSVSREKKESFPLTVTSAQKNPTAFYLCASTPVGTGGNQPQHFGDGTRLSIL.

The chain carries TRBV4-3 and TRBJ2-4; weak D call: TRBD2 (5 bases). The CDR3 is 17 residues long. V was clipped by 0 bases and J by 3 bases, with 15 bases between them. Germline V gene lookup returns CDR1 LGHNA and CDR2 YSLEER. CDR3 coding DNA: TGCGCCAGCAGCCAAGATAGGCGGGCATTGGGCAAAAACATTCAGTACTTC. As protein: CASSQDRRALGKNIQYF.

This chain connects TRBV19 to TRBJ2-2, with 9 bases identical to TRBD2. The CDR3 covers 13 residues. Unmatched junction bases numbered 4, after V lost 7 bases and J lost 7 bases. The V gene's germline CDR1 is LNHDA and CDR2 SQIVND (reference sequence). CDR3 in amino acids: CASKGTSFGELFF. The CDR3 DNA reads TGTGCCAGTAAAGGGACTAGCTTCGGGGAGCTGTTTTTT.

This sequence joins TRBV5-4 and TRBJ1-1, with D possibly being TRBD1 (6 bases). Trimming took off 2 bases at V and 0 bases at J, with 8 bases between the two ends. CDR3 size: 14 residues. The V gene's germline CDR1 is SGHNT and CDR2 YYREEE (reference sequence). The chain's CDR3 is CASSFTGMNTEAFF. The CDR3, as DNA: TGTGCCAGCAGCTTCACAGGGATGAACACTGAAGCTTTCTTT.

The chain has TRBV7-8 and TRBJ1-4, with 7 bases identical to TRBD1. There are 15 residues in the CDR3. CDR1 and CDR2 (germline): SGHVS, FQNEAQ. The junction had 11 bases not matched to a gene; V was cut back by 5 bases and J by 8 bases. The CDR3 reads CASSTGQSRKEKLFF. CDR3 DNA: TGTGCCAGCAGCACGGGACAGTCAAGGAAAGAAAAACTGTTTTTT.

The chain combines TRBV19 with TRBJ1-1; D call uncertain. Germline assignment: CDR1 LNHDA and CDR2 SQIVND (reference sequence). Trimming pared 6 bases from V and 10 bases from J, leaving 15 bases between. The length of the CDR3 is 12 residues. CDR3 coding DNA: TGTGCCAGTAGCGATAAAAGAATGGCAGCTTTCTTT. This encodes CASSDKRMAAFF.

The rearrangement joins TRBV6-1 to TRBJ2-3; 10 nucleotides match TRBD2. Germline assignment: CDR1 MNHNS and CDR2 SASEGT. J was trimmed by 2 bases and V by 7 bases; bases with no gene match: 3. The CDR3 runs 14 residues. The CDR3 is CASIAGGLTDTQYF. The CDR3 DNA reads TGTGCCAGCATAGCGGGGGGCCTCACAGATACGCAGTATTTT.

The chain carries TRBV5-1 and TRBJ2-3; 7 bases are shared with TRBD1. The CDR3 loop spans 16 amino acids. V dropped 5 bases and J dropped 2; count of bases not matched to a gene: 11. Germline CDR1 SGHRS, CDR2 YFSETQ. The CDR3 DNA sequence: TGCGCCAGCAGTTCTAGACAGGGCGTTTTCACAGATACGCAGTATTTT. The encoded protein is CASSSRQGVFTDTQYF.

This chain uses TRBV9 with TRBJ2-1, with a possible D match to TRBD1 (6 bases). Germline V gene data show CDR1 as SGDLS and CDR2 as YYNGEE. The CDR3 spans 15 residues. Trimming cost V 3 bases and J 3 bases, with 13 bases left between them. DNA for the CDR3: TGTGCCAGCAGCGCTCCGGGACAAATCTACAATGAGCAGTTCTTC. This gives the protein CASSAPGQIYNEQFF.

Worth noting for this clone: Other DNA sequences in this sample translate to the same CDR3. The V call is TRBV7-9, the J call TRBJ2-5; TRBD1 aligns across 8 bases. CDR3 size: 14 residues. CDR1 SEHNR and CDR2 FQNEAQ come from the germline V gene (reference sequence). Germline trimming cut 1 base from V and 4 bases from J; bases unmatched to any gene: 2. The CDR3 spells CASSLGQGAETQYF. The CDR3 DNA is TGTGCCAGCAGCTTAGGGCAGGGGGCAGAGACCCAGTACTTC.

The chain employs TRBV28 and TRBJ1-2, with 9 bases aligning to TRBD1. CDR1 is MDHEN and CDR2 is SYDVKM in the germline V gene. The CDR3 is 15 amino acids. With 5 bases clipped from V and 6 bases from J, the junction kept 10 bases outside the gene matches. The CDR3 DNA reads as TGTGCCAGCAGTATCTCCACTCGGACAGGGGATGGCTACACCTTC. Translating gives CASSISTRTGDGYTF.

This clone showed up just a few times. The chain uses TRBV9 and TRBJ1-3; perhaps TRBD1 as D (5 bases). Trimming cost V 4 bases and J 4 bases, with 18 bases left between them. Germline CDR1 SGDLS, CDR2 YYNGEE. CDR3 length equals 16 residues. CDR3 sequence reads: CASSPREARGGNTIYF. CDR3 sequence (DNA): TGTGCCAGCAGCCCCAGGGAGGCGCGGGGAGGAAACACCATATATTTT.

The chain links TRBV2 to TRBJ2-2; 10 nucleotides line up with TRBD1. The CDR3 covers 14 residues. CDR1 and CDR2 (germline): SNHLY, FYNNEI. After removal of 7 bases from V and 5 bases from J, the junction contained 4 bases not matched to a gene. The CDR3 coding sequence is TGTGCCAGCAATCAGGACAGGGGGACCGGGGAGCTGTTTTTT. It is translated as CASNQDRGTGELFF. The variable domain in full, with the rest retrieved from reference TRBV2 and TRBJ2-2, is EPEVTQTPSHQVTQMGQEVILRCVPISNHLYFYWYRQILGQKVEFLVSFYNNEISEKSEIFDDQFSVERPDGSNFTLKIRSTKLEDSAMYFCASNQDRGTGELFFGEGSRLTVL.

V gene TRBV7-8 combines with J gene TRBJ2-3; the D gene is possibly TRBD1 (5 bases). Trimming cost V 8 bases and J 0 bases, with 24 bases left between them. The germline V gene has CDR1 SGHVS and CDR2 FQNEAQ. The CDR3 runs to 18 residues. The CDR3 is CASSSLGQGEGSTDTQYF. For the CDR3, the DNA is TGTGCCAGCTCTTCCCTGGGTCAGGGCGAAGGGAGCACAGATACGCAGTATTTT.

This clone came up a few times. The chain is built from TRBV4-3 and TRBJ1-2; D perhaps matches TRBD1 (6 bases). Germline V gives CDR1 LGHNA, CDR2 YSLEER. V lost 2 bases, J lost 4 bases, and 11 bases lay in between. The CDR3 runs to 14 residues. As DNA, the CDR3 is TGCGCCAGCAGCCAAAGCACACAGGGCTATGGCTACACCTTC. Translating it yields CASSQSTQGYGYTF.

The chain combines TRBV30 with TRBJ2-5; tentatively, D is TRBD2 (5 bases). Trimming removed 6 bases from V and 5 bases from J, with 13 bases in between. CDR1 and CDR2 (germline): GTSNPN, SVGIG (reference sequence). The CDR3 extends over 12 amino acids. CDR3 sequence: CACDGEGETQYF. The CDR3 coding sequence is TGTGCCTGCGACGGCGAGGGCGAGACCCAGTACTTC.

J is TRBJ1-4 and V is TRBV5-5, with TRBD1 identical over 9 bases. The CDR3 is made up of 15 amino acids. The V and J ends lost 0 bases and 7 bases, in that order; junction bases with no gene match: 4. Germline V gene sequence: CDR1 SGHKS, CDR2 YYEKEE (reference sequence). The CDR3 is CASSLEQGAFEKLFF. CDR3 nucleotides: TGTGCCAGCAGCTTGGAACAGGGGGCTTTTGAAAAACTGTTTTTT.

About this clone: At one end the junction does not follow the germline gene, possibly because of a read error. The chain is built from TRBV4-3 and TRBJ2-6; a possible D gene is TRBD1 (5 bases). The CDR3 runs 17 residues. CDR1 is LGHNA and CDR2 is YSLEER in the germline V gene. The CDR3: CASSQDHLVTGANGLTF. CDR3 in DNA: TGCGCCAGCAGCCAAGATCATTTGGTGACTGGGGCCAACGGCCTGACTTTC.

The CDR3 is CASSLVGGSENTIYF. The CDR3 nucleotides read TGTGCCAGCAGCTTAGTGGGGGGTAGCGAAAACACCATATATTTT. The chain links TRBV7-2 to TRBJ1-3; D perhaps matches TRBD1 (5 bases). Germline V gene lookup returns CDR1 SGHTA and CDR2 FQGNSA. V was shortened by 1 base and J by 6 bases, with 13 bases between the two germline ends. This CDR3 is 15 amino acids long.

This clone has just one count. The rearrangement uses TRBV2 and TRBJ1-5; tentative D call: TRBD1 (6 bases). This CDR3 contains 17 residues. Germline CDR1 reads SNHLY; CDR2 reads FYNNEI. Trimming stripped 2 bases from V and 6 bases from J, with 20 bases between. The CDR3 coding sequence is TGTGCCAGCAGTGAACGGTGGGCCAGGGGACGAATTCAGCCCCAGCATTTT. This gives the protein CASSERWARGRIQPQHF.

This clone appeared once. One junction end does not reproduce the germline sequence, and a read error may be involved. This chain uses TRBV18 with TRBJ2-7, with 10 nucleotides matching TRBD1. Germline V gene data show CDR1 as KGHSH and CDR2 as LQKENI. This CDR3 region has 14 residues. The CDR3 nucleotides are TGTGCCAGCTCATCACCGGGACAGGGGTTCGAGCAGTACTTC. It yields the protein CASSSPGQGFEQYF.

The chain combines TRBV4-1 with TRBJ2-5; TRBD2 matches 8 bases. The CDR3 covers 18 residues. The germline gives CDR1 MGHRA, CDR2 YSYEKL. Germline trimming cut 5 bases from V and 7 bases from J; bases unmatched to any gene: 21. CDR3 bases: TGCGCCAGCAGCTCGGCCCAGGTCGGGGGGGCCGCACGCGGGACCCAGTACTTC. Protein product: CASSSAQVGGAARGTQYF.

The chain couples TRBV28 to TRBJ1-5; D gene uncertain. V was cut by 6 bases and J by 0 bases, with 9 bases left in between. Germline assignment: CDR1 MDHEN and CDR2 SYDVKM. The CDR3 runs 14 residues. CDR3 residues: CASRREYSNQPQHF. DNA of the CDR3: TGTGCCAGCAGGCGGGAATATAGCAATCAGCCCCAGCATTTT.